These 18 T cell receptor beta chains were sequenced from one sample in a study of shared clonotypes between healthy human individuals. Using immunoSEQ multiplex PCR, the repertoire was profiled, and TCRdb retains in-frame clones only, with some absent. The sample lists 2.5 million or so clones, approximately 92% occurring once. Sample: naive CD4+ T cells sorted from blood. The subset is: CD45RA+ positively selected. The source is a man between 18 and 35 years old in good health.

The chain employs TRBV6-1 and TRBJ1-5; D remains unclear. Between the trimmed V and J ends, which lost 7 bases and 4 bases, there was a span of 8 bases. Germline V CDR1 and CDR2: MNHNS, SASEGT. This CDR3 has 12 amino acids. The CDR3 DNA is TGTGCCAGCACCGCTCGTAATCAGCCCCAGCATTTT. Translation gives CASTARNQPQHF.

This clone was seen only once. The chain combines TRBV11-2 with TRBJ2-1; 8 bases fit TRBD2. The CDR3 is 16 residues long. Germline V CDR1 and CDR2: SGHAT, FQNNGV. The trim removed 1 base at V and 8 bases at J, leaving 10 bases unmatched. CDR3 sequence: CASSLGPSGGGYEQFF. The CDR3 coding sequence is TGTGCCAGCAGCTTAGGCCCCAGCGGGGGAGGGTATGAGCAGTTCTTC. The full variable domain, in which reference TRBV11-2 and TRBJ2-1 provide the parts outside the CDR3, is EAGVAQSPRYKIIEKRQSVAFWCNPISGHATLYWYQQILGQGPKLLIQFQNNGVVDDSQLPKDRFSAERLKGVDSTLKIQPAKLEDSAVYLCASSLGPSGGGYEQFFGPGTRLTVL.

V usage is TRBV2 and J usage is TRBJ2-2; the D is unclear. Germline CDR1 reads SNHLY; CDR2 reads FYNNEI. CDR3 length equals 12 residues. V lost 3 bases, J lost 7 bases, and 6 bases lay in between. The CDR3 here is CASSETGGELFF. The CDR3 DNA follows: TGTGCCAGCAGTGAGACGGGCGGGGAGCTGTTTTTT.

This chain connects TRBV12-5 to TRBJ2-2, with D hard to call. The CDR3 is made up of 12 amino acids. The ends were cut back, 3 bases at V and 4 bases at J, with 3 bases in the middle. Germline-derived CDR1 and CDR2 are LGHNT and FRNRAP. As DNA, the CDR3 is TGTGCTAGTGGTTTTATCACCGGGGAGCTGTTTTTT. Protein sequence: CASGFITGELFF.

CDR3 region: CASRKGTGEGNTNYGYTF. DNA for the CDR3: TGTGCCAGCAGAAAAGGGACAGGGGAGGGGAATACTAACTATGGCTACACCTTC. V gene TRBV6-4 combines with J gene TRBJ1-2, with TRBD1 identical over 10 bases. The germline gives CDR1 MRHNA, CDR2 SNTAGT. CDR3 length equals 18 residues. V gave up 6 bases and J gave up 0 bases; unmatched junction bases: 13.

The chain employs TRBV19 and TRBJ2-5, with TRBD1 identical over 7 bases. CDR3 size: 15 residues. Germline V lookup: CDR1 LNHDA, CDR2 SQIVND (reference sequence). V lost 5 bases, J lost 1 base, and 7 bases stayed unmatched. This CDR3 reads CASSVTTGVQETQYF. The CDR3 nucleotides are TGTGCCAGTAGTGTGACCACAGGGGTCCAAGAGACCCAGTACTTC.

The V gene is TRBV9, the J gene TRBJ2-3; D could derive from TRBD1 or TRBD2 (6 bases each). Trimming left V 0 bases short and J 2 bases short, with 16 bases between. Germline CDR1 reads SGDLS; CDR2 reads YYNGEE. CDR3 length equals 17 residues. CDR3 protein: CASSVEGGADLTDTQYF. The CDR3 DNA reads as TGTGCCAGCAGCGTAGAGGGGGGCGCGGACCTCACAGATACGCAGTATTTT.

This chain joins TRBV10-1 and TRBJ2-6, with a tentative D call TRBD2 (6 bases). The V and J ends lost 6 bases and 0 bases respectively, with 6 bases between them. CDR1 is WNHNN, CDR2 SYGVQD, per germline (reference sequence). The CDR3 spans 14 residues. CDR3 sequence: CASSGGSGANVLTF. The CDR3 nucleotides read TGCGCCAGCAGCGGGGGCTCTGGGGCCAACGTCCTGACTTTC.

This chain connects TRBV6-1 to TRBJ2-4; a weak D match, TRBD1 (5 bases). Trimming took off 9 bases at V and 0 bases at J, with 15 bases between the two ends. CDR1 is MNHNS and CDR2 is SASEGT in the germline V gene. The CDR3 is 15 amino acids. In DNA, the CDR3 is TGTGCCAGTTTTGGGCAGGGCTTAGCCAAAAACATTCAGTACTTC. Translation gives CASFGQGLAKNIQYF.

This chain uses TRBV11-3 with TRBJ2-3; 7 bases map to TRBD1. The CDR3 is 17 amino acids. Germline trimming cut 4 bases from V and 0 bases from J; bases unmatched to any gene: 10. Germline CDR1 SGHNT, CDR2 YENEEA. In nucleotides, the CDR3 is TGTGCCAGCAGCTCGGGACAGCGCTTTACTAGCACAGATACGCAGTATTTT. Its protein product is CASSSGQRFTSTDTQYF.

V usage is TRBV6-1 and J usage is TRBJ2-1, with TRBD1 identical over 7 bases. CDR3 length equals 12 residues. CDR1 and CDR2 (germline): MNHNS, SASEGT. V lost 4 bases and J lost 9; bases outside the gene matches: 3. In nucleotides, the CDR3 is TGTGCCAGCAGTGGACAGGGCTTTGAGCAGTTCTTC. Translating it yields CASSGQGFEQFF.

The V gene is TRBV6-5, the J gene TRBJ1-4; D call uncertain. Per germline, CDR1 MNHEY and CDR2 SVGAGI. Deletions cut 0 bases from V and 4 bases from J, with 12 bases between. The CDR3 runs to 16 residues. CDR3 amino acids: CASSYSQAVINEKLFF. The CDR3 DNA reads as TGTGCCAGCAGTTACTCGCAGGCGGTGATTAATGAAAAACTGTTTTTT.

The CDR3 protein is CAISTGVETQYF. Written as DNA, the CDR3 is TGTGCCATCAGTACGGGAGTGGAGACCCAGTACTTC. The chain employs TRBV10-3 and TRBJ2-5, with D tentatively TRBD2 (6 bases). The CDR3 runs to 12 residues. With 5 bases removed from V and 5 bases from J, the gap between germline ends came to 9 bases. Germline CDR1 and CDR2: ENHRY and SYGVKD.

The rearrangement uses TRBV19 and TRBJ1-4; possible D gene TRBD1, 6 bases. CDR3 length equals 15 residues. The ends were cut back, 4 bases at V and 8 bases at J, with 17 bases in the middle. The germline gives CDR1 LNHDA, CDR2 SQIVND (reference sequence). For the CDR3, the DNA is TGTGCCAGTAGTAGACAACAGGGTTGGCGAGAAAAACTGTTTTTT. Residues: CASSRQQGWREKLFF.

In this sample, this clone turned up once. Different DNA sequences within this sample yield the same CDR3. The J gene is TRBJ2-7, the V gene TRBV5-1; D unresolved. The CDR3 spans 13 residues. V shed 4 bases and J shed 0 bases, with 8 bases lying between them. Germline loops: CDR1 SGHRS, CDR2 YFSETQ. The CDR3 DNA reads TGCGCCAGCAGCCTTGCCGGCTCCTACGAGCAGTACTTC. Translation gives CASSLAGSYEQYF.

This sequence joins TRBV7-6 and TRBJ1-2, with a possible D match to TRBD1 (5 bases). Per germline, CDR1 SGHVS and CDR2 FNYEAQ. This CDR3 comprises 14 residues. V was shortened by 5 bases and J by 8 bases, with 18 bases between the two germline ends. CDR3 bases: TGTGCCAGCAGCCTGGACGGTTTAGAGGGGGGCTACACCTTC. Its protein is CASSLDGLEGGYTF. Filled out from reference TRBV7-6 and TRBJ1-2, the complete variable domain reads GAGVSQSPRYKVTKRGQDVALRCDPISGHVSLYWYRQALGQGPEFLTYFNYEAQQDKSGLPNDRFSAERPEGSISTLTIQRTEQRDSAMYRCASSLDGLEGGYTFGSGTRLTVV.

There are a few counts of this clone. V gene TRBV18 combines with J gene TRBJ1-1, with D possibly TRBD1 on 5 matching bases. V was clipped by 3 bases and J by 3 bases, with 14 bases between them. Looked up from germline, CDR1 is KGHSH and CDR2 is LQKENI. The CDR3 has 15 residues. In nucleotides, the CDR3 is TGTGCCAGCTCACCGACGCAAAGGGGTGACACTGAAGCTTTCTTT. This codes for CASSPTQRGDTEAFF.

The rearrangement uses TRBV11-2 and TRBJ2-6; D gene uncertain. V lost 8 bases and J 1 base, leaving 0 bases between the germline ends. The CDR3 is made up of 11 amino acids. Germline values: CDR1 SGHAT, CDR2 FQNNGV. The CDR3 coding sequence is TGTGCCAGCTCTGGGGCCAACGTCCTGACTTTC. This codes for CASSGANVLTF.